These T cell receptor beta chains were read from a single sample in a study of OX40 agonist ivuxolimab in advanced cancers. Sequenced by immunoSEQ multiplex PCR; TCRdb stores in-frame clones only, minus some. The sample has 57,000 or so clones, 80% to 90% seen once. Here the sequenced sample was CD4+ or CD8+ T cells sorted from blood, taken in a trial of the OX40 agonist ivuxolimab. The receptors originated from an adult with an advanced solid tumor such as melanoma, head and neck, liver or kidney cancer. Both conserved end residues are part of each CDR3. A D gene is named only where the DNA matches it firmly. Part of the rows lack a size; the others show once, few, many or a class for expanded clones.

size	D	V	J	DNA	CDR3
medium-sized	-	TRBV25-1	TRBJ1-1	TGTGCCAGCAGTGAATCTCCGAACACTGAAGCTTTCTTT	CASSESPNTEAFF
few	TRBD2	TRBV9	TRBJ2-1	TGTGCCAGCAGCGCTAGAGGACTAGCGGGGAGCAATGAGCAGTTCTTC	CASSARGLAGSNEQFF
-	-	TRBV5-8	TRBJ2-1	TGTGCCAGCAGCTTGCTTGGTGAGCAGTTCTTC	CASSLLGEQFF
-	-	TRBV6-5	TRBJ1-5	TGTGCCAGCAGTTGGACAAGGAGCAATCAGCCCCAGCATTTT	CASSWTRSNQPQHF
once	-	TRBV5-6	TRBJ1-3	TGTGCCAGCAGCTTGATTGCCTCTGGAAACACCATATATTTT	CASSLIASGNTIYF
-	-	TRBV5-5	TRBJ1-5	TGTGCCAGCAGCTTGTTTGTTCGGGGGGCGTACAATCAGCCCCAGCATTTT	CASSLFVRGAYNQPQHF
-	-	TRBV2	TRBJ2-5	TGTGCCAGCAGGGACGGAGAGGGGCGAAGGGAGACCCAGTACTTC	CASRDGEGRRETQYF
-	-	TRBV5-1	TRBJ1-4	TGCGCCAGCAGCTTGGAAGGAGCCTACAATGAAAAACTGTTTTTT	CASSLEGAYNEKLFF
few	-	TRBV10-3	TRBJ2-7	TGTGCCATCAGTGGGAACTACGAGCAGTACTTC	CAISGNYEQYF
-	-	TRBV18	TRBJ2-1	TGTGCCAGCTCACCAGTGGCCAACCCCCCTTACAATGAGCAGTTCTTC	CASSPVANPPYNEQFF
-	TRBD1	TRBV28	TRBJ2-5	TGTGCCAGCAGTTTAGGGACAGGGAGGGAGACCCAGTACTTC	CASSLGTGRETQYF
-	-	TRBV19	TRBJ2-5	TGTGCCAGTAAGGGCGGGGCACGGGCCCAGTACTTC	CASKGGARAQYF
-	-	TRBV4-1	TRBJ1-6	TGCGCCAGCAGCCAAGGATTACACGGGCTTGGGACACCCCTCCACTTT	CASSQGLHGLGTPLHF
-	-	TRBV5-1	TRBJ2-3	TGCGCCAGCAGCTTGAATGTAGATTCAGATACGCAGTATTTT	CASSLNVDSDTQYF
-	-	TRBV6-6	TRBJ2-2	TGTGCCAGCACCCCGGGAGTGAAGCCCGGGGAGCTGTTTTTT	CASTPGVKPGELFF
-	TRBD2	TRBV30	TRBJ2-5	TGTGCCTGGAGTACGCGGGGGGCCCAGTACTTC	CAWSTRGAQYF
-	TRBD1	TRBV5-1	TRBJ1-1	TGCGCCAGCGGCGCGGCCCAGGGACAGATCTCAGCTTTCTTT	CASGAAQGQISAFF
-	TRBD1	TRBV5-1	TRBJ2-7	TGCGCCAGCAGCTTGGGGTATATGAACCGGGACAGGGGCGACGAGCAGTACTTC	CASSLGYMNRDRGDEQYF
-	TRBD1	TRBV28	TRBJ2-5	TGTGCCAGCAGTCCGCAGGGACAGGGGGCGAAAACCCAGTACTTC	CASSPQGQGAKTQYF
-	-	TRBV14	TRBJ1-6	TGTGCCATCCACAGGAGCGCCTATAATTCACCCCTCCACTTT	CAIHRSAYNSPLHF
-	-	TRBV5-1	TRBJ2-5	TGCGCCAGCAGCGATGGGACTGCCCACTTGGAGACCCAGTACTTC	CASSDGTAHLETQYF
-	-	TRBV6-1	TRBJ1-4	TGTGCCAGCAGTCCCCAAGATGAAAAACTGTTTTTT	CASSPQDEKLFF
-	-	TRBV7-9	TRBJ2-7	TGTGCCAGCACCTTATCGACTACGGGGTCCACCTACGAGCAGTACTTC	CASTLSTTGSTYEQYF
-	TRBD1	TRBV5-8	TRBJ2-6	TGTGCCAGCAGCACCGCGACAGGGAACGAGGCAGGGGCCAACGTCCTGACTTTC	CASSTATGNEAGANVLTF
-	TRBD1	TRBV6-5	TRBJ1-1	TGTGCCAGCAGTTACCATCAGACAGGGCCGAACACTGAAGCTTTCTTT	CASSYHQTGPNTEAFF
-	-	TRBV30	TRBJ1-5	TGTGCCTGGAGTTGGGGGGGAGGTCAGCCCCAGCATTTT	CAWSWGGGQPQHF
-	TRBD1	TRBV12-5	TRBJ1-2	TGTGCTAGTGGTTTGGTACGGACAGGGGGCCCTCGGAATGGCTACACCTTC	CASGLVRTGGPRNGYTF
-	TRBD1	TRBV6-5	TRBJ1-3	TGTGCCAGCAGTACAGGGGCCTCTGGAAACACCATATATTTT	CASSTGASGNTIYF
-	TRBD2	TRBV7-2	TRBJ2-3	TGTGCCAGCAGCTTAGGGCTAGCGGGAGATACGCAGTATTTT	CASSLGLAGDTQYF
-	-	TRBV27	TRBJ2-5	TGTGCCAGCAGTCCCGGCAGTTCGGGGGTCCAAGAGACCCAGTACTTC	CASSPGSSGVQETQYF
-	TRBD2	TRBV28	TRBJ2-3	TGTGCCAGCAGCTACGGACTAGCGGGGGGGGATACGCAGTATTTT	CASSYGLAGGDTQYF
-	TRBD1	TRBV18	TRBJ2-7	TGTGCCAGCTCACCACCCTGGACAGGATCCTACGAGCAGTACTTC	CASSPPWTGSYEQYF
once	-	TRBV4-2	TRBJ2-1	TGTGCCAGCAGCCCTGGACTACCACCCAATGAGCAGTTCTTC	CASSPGLPPNEQFF
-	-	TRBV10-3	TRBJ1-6	TGTGCCATCAGTGAGACTGACAGCCTAAATTCACCCCTCCACTTT	CAISETDSLNSPLHF
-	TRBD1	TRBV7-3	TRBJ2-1	TGTGCCAGCAGCGAAGGGACAGGGGACTACAATGAGCAGTTCTTC	CASSEGTGDYNEQFF
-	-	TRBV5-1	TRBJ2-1	TGCGCCAGTAGGGCGGGCTCCTACAATGAGCAGTTCTTC	CASRAGSYNEQFF
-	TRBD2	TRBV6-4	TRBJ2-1	TGTGCCAGCAGGACTAGCGGGGGTTCCTACAATGAGCAGTTCTTC	CASRTSGGSYNEQFF
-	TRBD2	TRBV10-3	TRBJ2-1	TGTGCCATCAGTGAAGCCCAGCGGGGGGACAATGAGCAGTTCTTC	CAISEAQRGDNEQFF
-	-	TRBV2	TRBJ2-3	TGTGCCAGCACTCAGGGGGGTGGAGATACGCAGTATTTT	CASTQGGGDTQYF
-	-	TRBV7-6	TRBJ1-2	TGTGCCAGCAGCTTAGACGGACACTATGGCTACACCTTC	CASSLDGHYGYTF
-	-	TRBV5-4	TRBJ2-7	TGTGCCAGCAGCTTGGACATCGCGGACGAGCAGTACTTC	CASSLDIADEQYF
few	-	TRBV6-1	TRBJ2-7	TGTGCCAGCAGAGCTCGAGGCGAATCCTACGAGCAGTACTTC	CASRARGESYEQYF
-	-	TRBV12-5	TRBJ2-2	TGTGCTAGTGGTTTGGCGACAGGTACGAACACCGGGGAGCTGTTTTTT	CASGLATGTNTGELFF
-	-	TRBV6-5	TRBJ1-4	TGTGCCAGCAGTTACGGGGCTGCAACTAATGAAAAACTGTTTTTT	CASSYGAATNEKLFF
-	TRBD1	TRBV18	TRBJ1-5	TGTGCCAGCTCACTAACCACCGGGACAGGGGCCAATCAGCCCCAGCATTTT	CASSLTTGTGANQPQHF
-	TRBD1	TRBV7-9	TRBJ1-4	TGTGCCAGCAGCCGAGGAGGACAGGGAATAGCAACTAATGAAAAACTGTTTTTT	CASSRGGQGIATNEKLFF
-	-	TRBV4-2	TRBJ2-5	TGTGCCAGCAGCCAAGATAACGACTTCAAAGAGACCCAGTACTTC	CASSQDNDFKETQYF
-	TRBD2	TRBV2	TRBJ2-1	TGTGCCAGCAGTGAAAGGGCTAGCGGCCCCTACAATGAGCAGTTCTTC	CASSERASGPYNEQFF
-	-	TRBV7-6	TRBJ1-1	TGTGCCAGCAGCTTAGAAGGGGAAGGGGATGAAGCTTTCTTT	CASSLEGEGDEAFF
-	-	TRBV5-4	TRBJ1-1	TGTGCCAGCAGCTTGAGGACGGCCGGATTTTATCCTGAAGCTTTCTTT	CASSLRTAGFYPEAFF